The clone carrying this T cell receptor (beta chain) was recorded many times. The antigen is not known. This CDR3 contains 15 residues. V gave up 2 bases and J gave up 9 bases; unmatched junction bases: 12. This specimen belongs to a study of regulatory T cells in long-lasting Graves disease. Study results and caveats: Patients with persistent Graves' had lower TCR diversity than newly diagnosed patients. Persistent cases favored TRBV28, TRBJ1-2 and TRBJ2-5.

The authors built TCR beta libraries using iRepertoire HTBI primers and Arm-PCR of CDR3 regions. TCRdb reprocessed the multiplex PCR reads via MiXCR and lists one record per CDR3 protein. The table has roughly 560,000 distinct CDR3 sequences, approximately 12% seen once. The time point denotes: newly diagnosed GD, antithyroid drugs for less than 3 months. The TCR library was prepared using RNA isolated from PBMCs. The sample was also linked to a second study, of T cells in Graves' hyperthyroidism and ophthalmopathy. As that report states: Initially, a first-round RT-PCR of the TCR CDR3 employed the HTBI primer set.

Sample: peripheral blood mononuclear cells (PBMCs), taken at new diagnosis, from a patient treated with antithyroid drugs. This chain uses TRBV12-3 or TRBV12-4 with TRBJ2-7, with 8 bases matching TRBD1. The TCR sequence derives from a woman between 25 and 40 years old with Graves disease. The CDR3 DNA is TGTGCCAGCAGTTTAACTTACCAGGGGGCAAAACGGCAGTACTTC. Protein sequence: CASSLTYQGAKRQYF.